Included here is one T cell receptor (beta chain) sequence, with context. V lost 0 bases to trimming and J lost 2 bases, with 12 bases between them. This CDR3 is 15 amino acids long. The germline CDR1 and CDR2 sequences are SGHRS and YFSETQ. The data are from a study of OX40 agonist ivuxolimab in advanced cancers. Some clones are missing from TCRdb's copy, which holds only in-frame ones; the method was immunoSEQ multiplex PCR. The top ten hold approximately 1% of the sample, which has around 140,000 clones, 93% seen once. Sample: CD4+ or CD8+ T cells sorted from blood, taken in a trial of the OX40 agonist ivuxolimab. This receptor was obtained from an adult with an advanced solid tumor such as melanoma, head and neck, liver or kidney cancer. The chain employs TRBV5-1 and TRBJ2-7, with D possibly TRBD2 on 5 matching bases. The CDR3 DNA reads TGCGCCAGCAGCTTGGACGCCGGGGTAACCTACGAGCAGTACTTC. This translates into CASSLDAGVTYEQYF.